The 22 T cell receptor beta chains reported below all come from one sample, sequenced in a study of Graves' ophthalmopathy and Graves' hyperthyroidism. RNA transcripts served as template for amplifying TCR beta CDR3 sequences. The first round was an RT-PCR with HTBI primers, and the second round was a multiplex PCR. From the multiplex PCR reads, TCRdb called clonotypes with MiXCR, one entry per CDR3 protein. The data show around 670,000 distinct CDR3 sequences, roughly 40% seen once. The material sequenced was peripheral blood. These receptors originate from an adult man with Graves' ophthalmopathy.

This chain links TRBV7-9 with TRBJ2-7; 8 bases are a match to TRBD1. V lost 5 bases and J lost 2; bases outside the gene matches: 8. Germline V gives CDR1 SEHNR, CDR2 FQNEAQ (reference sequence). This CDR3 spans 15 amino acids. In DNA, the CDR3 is TGTGCCAGCAGCCAACAGGGGGTAGGAACCTACGAGCAGTACTTC. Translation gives CASSQQGVGTYEQYF.

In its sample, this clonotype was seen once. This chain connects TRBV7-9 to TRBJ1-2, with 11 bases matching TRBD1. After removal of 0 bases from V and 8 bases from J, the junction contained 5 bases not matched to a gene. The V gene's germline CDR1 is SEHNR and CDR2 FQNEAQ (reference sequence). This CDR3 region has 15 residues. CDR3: CASSLAGTGGGGYTF. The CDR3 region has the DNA TGTGCCAGCAGCTTAGCCGGGACAGGGGGAGGAGGCTACACCTTC.

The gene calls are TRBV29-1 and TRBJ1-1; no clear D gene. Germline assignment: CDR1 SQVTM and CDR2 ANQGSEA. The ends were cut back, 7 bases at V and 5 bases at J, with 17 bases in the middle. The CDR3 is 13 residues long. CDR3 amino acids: CSGVTSGRTEAFF. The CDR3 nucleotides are TGCAGCGGAGTAACTAGCGGGAGGACTGAAGCTTTCTTT.

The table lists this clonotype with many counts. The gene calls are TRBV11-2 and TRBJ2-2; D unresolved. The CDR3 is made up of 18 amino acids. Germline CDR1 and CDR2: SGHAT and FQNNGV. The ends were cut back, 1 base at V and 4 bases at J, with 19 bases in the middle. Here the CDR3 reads CASSLAVSGIRGTGELFF. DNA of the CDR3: TGTGCCAGCAGCTTAGCTGTTTCGGGTATCCGAGGCACCGGGGAGCTGTTTTTT.

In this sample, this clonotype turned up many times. The CDR3 reads CASRLGTGETYGYTF. The CDR3 nucleotides read TGCGCCAGCAGACTTGGAACAGGGGAGACCTATGGCTACACCTTC. V gene TRBV5-1 combines with J gene TRBJ1-2; 7 bases agree with TRBD1. V gave up 5 bases and J gave up 4 bases; unmatched junction bases: 11. The CDR3 length is 15 residues. Per the germline V gene, CDR1 is SGHRS and CDR2 is YFSETQ.

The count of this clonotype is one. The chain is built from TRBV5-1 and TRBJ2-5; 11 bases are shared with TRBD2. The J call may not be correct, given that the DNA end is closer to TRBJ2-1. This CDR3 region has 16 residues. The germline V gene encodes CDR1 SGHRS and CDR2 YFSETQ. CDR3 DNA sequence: TGCGCCAGCAGCTTGGTCTTAGCGGGAGGGCTTGGTGAGCAGTTCTTC. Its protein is CASSLVLAGGLGEQFF.

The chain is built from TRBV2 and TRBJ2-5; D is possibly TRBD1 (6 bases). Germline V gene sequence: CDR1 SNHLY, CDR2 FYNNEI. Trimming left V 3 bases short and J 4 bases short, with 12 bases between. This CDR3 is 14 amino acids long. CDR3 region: CASSDTGWGETQYF. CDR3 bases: TGTGCCAGCAGTGACACAGGGTGGGGAGAGACCCAGTACTTC. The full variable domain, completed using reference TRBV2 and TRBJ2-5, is EPEVTQTPSHQVTQMGQEVILRCVPISNHLYFYWYRQILGQKVEFLVSFYNNEISEKSEIFDDQFSVERPDGSNFTLKIRSTKLEDSAMYFCASSDTGWGETQYFGPGTRLLVL.

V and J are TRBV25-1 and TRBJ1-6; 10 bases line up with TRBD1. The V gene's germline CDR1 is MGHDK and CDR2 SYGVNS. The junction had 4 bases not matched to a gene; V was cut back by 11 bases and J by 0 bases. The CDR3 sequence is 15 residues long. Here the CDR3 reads CAQGQGPSYNSPLHF. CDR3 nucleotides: TGTGCCCAGGGACAGGGGCCCTCCTATAATTCACCCCTCCACTTT.

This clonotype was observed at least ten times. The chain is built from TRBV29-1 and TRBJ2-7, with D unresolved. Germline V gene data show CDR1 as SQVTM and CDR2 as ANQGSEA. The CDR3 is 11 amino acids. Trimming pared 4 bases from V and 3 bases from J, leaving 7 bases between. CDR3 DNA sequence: TGCAGCGTTGGATCATACTACGAGCAGTACTTC. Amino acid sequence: CSVGSYYEQYF.

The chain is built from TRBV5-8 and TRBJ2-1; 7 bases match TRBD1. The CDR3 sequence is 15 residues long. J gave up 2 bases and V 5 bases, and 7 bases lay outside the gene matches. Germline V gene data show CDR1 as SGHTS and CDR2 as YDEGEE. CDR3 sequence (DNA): TGTGCCAGCAGTCCCGGGACAGTAGCCTACAATGAGCAGTTCTTC. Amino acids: CASSPGTVAYNEQFF.

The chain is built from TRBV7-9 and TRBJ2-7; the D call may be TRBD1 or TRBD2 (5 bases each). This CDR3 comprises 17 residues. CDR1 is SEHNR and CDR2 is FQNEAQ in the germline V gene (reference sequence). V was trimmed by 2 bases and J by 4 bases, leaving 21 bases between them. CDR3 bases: TGTGCCAGCAGCTTAAATCCATGGGACGGCCCTGAATACGAGCAGTACTTC. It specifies CASSLNPWDGPEYEQYF.

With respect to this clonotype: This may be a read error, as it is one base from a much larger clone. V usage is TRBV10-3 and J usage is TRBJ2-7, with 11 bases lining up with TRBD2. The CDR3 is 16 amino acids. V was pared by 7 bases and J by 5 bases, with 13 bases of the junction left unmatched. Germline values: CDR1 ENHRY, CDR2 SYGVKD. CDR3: CAIKGTSGLTSHEQYF. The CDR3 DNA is TGTGCCATCAAGGGGACTAGCGGTCTCACATCACACGAGCAGTACTTC.

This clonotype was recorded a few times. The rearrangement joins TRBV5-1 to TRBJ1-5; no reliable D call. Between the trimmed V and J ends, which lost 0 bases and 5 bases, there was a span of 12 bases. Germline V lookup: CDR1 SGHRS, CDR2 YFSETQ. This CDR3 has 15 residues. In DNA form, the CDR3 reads TGCGCCAGCAGCTTGGGAGGAGCACCCCATCAGCCCCAGCATTTT. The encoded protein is CASSLGGAPHQPQHF.

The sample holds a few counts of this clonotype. CDR3 in DNA: TGCAGTGCTCGCTCAGGGGGAAGGGAGACCCAGTACTTC. Translated, it gives CSARSGGRETQYF. The gene calls are TRBV20-1 and TRBJ2-5; 7 nucleotides line up with TRBD1. This CDR3 region has 13 residues. The V segment lost 5 bases and the J segment 5 bases; nucleotides outside the gene matches: 8. Germline values: CDR1 DFQATT, CDR2 SNEGSKA (reference sequence).

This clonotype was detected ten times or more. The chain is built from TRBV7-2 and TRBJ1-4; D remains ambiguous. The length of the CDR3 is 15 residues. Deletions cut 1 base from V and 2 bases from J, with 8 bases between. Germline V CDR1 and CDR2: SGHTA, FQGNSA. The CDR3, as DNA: TGTGCCAGCAGCTTAGACCGGGAGACTAATGAAAAACTGTTTTTT. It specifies CASSLDRETNEKLFF.

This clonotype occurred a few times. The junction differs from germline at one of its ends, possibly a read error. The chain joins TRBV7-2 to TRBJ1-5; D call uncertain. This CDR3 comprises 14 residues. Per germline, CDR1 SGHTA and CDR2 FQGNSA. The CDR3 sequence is CASSLGSSYQPQHF. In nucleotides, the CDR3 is TGTGCCAGCAGTTTAGGCAGCTCGTATCAGCCCCAGCATTTT. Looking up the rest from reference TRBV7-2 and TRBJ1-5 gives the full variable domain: GAGVSQSPSNKVTEKGKDVELRCDPISGHTALYWYRQSLGQGLEFLIYFQGNSAPDKSGLPSDRFSAERTGGSVSTLTIQRTQQEDSAVYLCASSLGSSYQPQHFGDGTRLSIL.

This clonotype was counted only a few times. CDR3 sequence (DNA): TGTGCCAGCAGCCAGACGGGGGTTGAAAAACTGTTTTTT. Translated, it gives CASSQTGVEKLFF. The gene calls are TRBV2 and TRBJ1-4, with D maybe TRBD1 (5 bases). Germline CDR1 SNHLY, CDR2 FYNNEI. The CDR3 has 13 residues. V was pared by 6 bases and J by 7 bases, with 12 bases between.

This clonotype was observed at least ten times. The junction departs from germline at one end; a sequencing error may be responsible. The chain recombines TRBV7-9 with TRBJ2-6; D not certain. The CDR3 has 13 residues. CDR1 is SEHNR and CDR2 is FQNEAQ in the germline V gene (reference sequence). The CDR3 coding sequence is TGCTCTTCGGTTGGTCCTGGGGCCAACGTCCTGACTTTC. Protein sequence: CSSVGPGANVLTF. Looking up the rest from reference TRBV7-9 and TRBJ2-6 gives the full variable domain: DTGVSQNPRHKITKRGQNVTFRCDPISEHNRLYWYRQTLGQGPEFLTYFQNEAQLEKSRLLSDRFSAERPKGSFSTLEIQRTEQGDSAMYLCSSVGPGANVLTFGAGSRLTVL.

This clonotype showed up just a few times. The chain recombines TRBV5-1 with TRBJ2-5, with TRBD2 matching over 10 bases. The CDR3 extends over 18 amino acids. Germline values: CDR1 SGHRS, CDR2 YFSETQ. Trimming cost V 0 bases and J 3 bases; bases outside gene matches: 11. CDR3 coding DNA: TGCGCCAGCAGCTTGGACGGCGCTAGCGGGAGATCGAAAGAGACCCAGTACTTC. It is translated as CASSLDGASGRSKETQYF.

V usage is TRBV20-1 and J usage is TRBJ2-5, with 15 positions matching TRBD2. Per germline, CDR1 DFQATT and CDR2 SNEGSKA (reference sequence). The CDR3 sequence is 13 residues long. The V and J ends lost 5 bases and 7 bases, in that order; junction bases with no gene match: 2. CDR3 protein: CSARTSGGGTQYF. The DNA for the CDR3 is TGCAGTGCTCGGACTAGCGGGGGGGGGACCCAGTACTTC.

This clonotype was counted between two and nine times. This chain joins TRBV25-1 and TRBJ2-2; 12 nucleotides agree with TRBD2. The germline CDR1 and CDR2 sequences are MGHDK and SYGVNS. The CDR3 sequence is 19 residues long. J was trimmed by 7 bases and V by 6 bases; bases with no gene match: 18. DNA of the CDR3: TGTGCCAGCAGCCCAAAGACCCCCCTTCTAGCGGGAGGGAGCGGGGAGCTGTTTTTT. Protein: CASSPKTPLLAGGSGELFF. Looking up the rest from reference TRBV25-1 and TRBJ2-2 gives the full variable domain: EADIYQTPRYLVIGTGKKITLECSQTMGHDKMYWYQQDPGMELHLIHYSYGVNSTEKGDLSSESTVSRIRTEHFPLTLESARPSHTSQYLCASSPKTPLLAGGSGELFFGEGSRLTVL.

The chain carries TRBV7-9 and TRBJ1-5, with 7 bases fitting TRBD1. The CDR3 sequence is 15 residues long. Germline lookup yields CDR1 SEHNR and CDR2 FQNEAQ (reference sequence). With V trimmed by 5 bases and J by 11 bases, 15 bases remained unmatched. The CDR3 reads CASSIIQGRKETQHF. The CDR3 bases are TGTGCCAGCAGCATAATACAGGGGCGCAAGGAGACCCAGCATTTT.